This T cell receptor (beta chain) was documented in a study of CD8+ T cells in alopecia areata. Overall study context: The drug, oral tofacitinib, was given to treated patients at 5 to 10 mg twice daily.

Specified treatment: oral pan-JAK inhibitor, 5-10 mg twice daily. Samples from alopecia areata patients were lesional scalp punch biopsies and peripheral blood. PBMCs were stained for CD3, CD4 and CD8, and CD4+ and CD8+ T cells were sorted. Sequencing used cDNA as its template, made by extracting RNA and reverse transcribing it. Data came from immunoSEQ multiplex PCR; TCRdb stores just in-frame clones and leaves some out. The sample has some 220,000 clones; less than 75% are singletons. The clonotype was recovered from a human donor with alopecia areata. The input for sequencing was CD4+ T cells sorted from blood, taken at week 4, from a patient treated with tofacitinib.

Here the CDR3 reads CSVGQDTRDTQYF. Here the CDR3 DNA reads TGCAGCGTTGGCCAGGATACAAGAGATACGCAGTATTTT. The chain employs TRBV29-1 and TRBJ2-3; no reliable D call. Germline V lookup: CDR1 SQVTM, CDR2 ANQGSEA. This CDR3 is built from 13 residues. V lost 4 bases, J lost 5 bases, and 13 bases lay in between.